The 32 T cell receptor beta chains below come from one sample, sequenced in a study of blood T cells in healthy people across ages. Combining a sample-barcoded 5' primer with a J-beta primer mix, a second PCR ran for 7 to 11 cycles. TCRdb reanalysed the 5' RACE reads using MiXCR and keeps one entry per CDR3 protein. Among about 1.5 million distinct CDR3 sequences listed, about 43% were seen once. The specimen sequenced was blood. These receptor sequences come from a young woman in good health.

The chain is built from TRBV12-5 and TRBJ2-3; 7 bases map to TRBD1. The CDR3 totals 16 residues. Germline-derived CDR1 and CDR2 are LGHNT and FRNRAP. V dropped 3 bases and J dropped 0; count of bases not matched to a gene: 6. The CDR3 DNA is TGTGCTAGTGGTTTAAGGGGGCAACTTAGCACAGATACGCAGTATTTT. Its translation is CASGLRGQLSTDTQYF.

This clonotype has ten or more counts. As DNA, the CDR3 is TGTGCCAGTACAGGGGCCTACGAGCAGTACTTC. Its translation: CASTGAYEQYF. The chain carries TRBV2 and TRBJ2-7, with TRBD1 matching 7 bases. Germline lookup yields CDR1 SNHLY and CDR2 FYNNEI. J gave up 2 bases and V 9 bases, and 1 base lay outside the gene matches. This CDR3 is 11 amino acids long.

V usage is TRBV11-1 and J usage is TRBJ2-1, with TRBD1 as a possible D gene (5 bases). Germline CDR1 and CDR2: SGHAT and FQDESV (reference sequence). The CDR3 contains 15 residues. V gave up 4 bases and J gave up 3 bases, with 13 bases separating them. The CDR3 DNA is TGTGCCAGCAGCTCCGTGCAGGGTGGCTACAATGAGCAGTTCTTC. Protein product: CASSSVQGGYNEQFF.

This clonotype was found many times. The V call is TRBV7-2, the J call TRBJ1-2; perhaps TRBD1 as D (5 bases). Germline CDR1 reads SGHTA; CDR2 reads FQGNSA. Between the trimmed V and J ends, which lost 6 bases and 3 bases, there was a span of 14 bases. The CDR3 spans 14 residues. The CDR3 sequence: CASSRQGLDYGYTF. The DNA for the CDR3 is TGTGCCAGCAGTCGTCAGGGACTGGACTATGGCTACACCTTC.

This sequence joins TRBV20-1 and TRBJ1-1; D not resolved. The ends were cut back, 3 bases at V and 2 bases at J, with 13 bases in the middle. The germline CDR1 and CDR2 sequences are DFQATT and SNEGSKA (reference sequence). The CDR3 is 14 residues long. The CDR3 is CSARPGRLNTEAFF. As DNA, the CDR3 is TGCAGTGCTAGGCCGGGTCGACTAAACACTGAAGCTTTCTTT.

In its sample, this clonotype was seen a few times. The chain uses TRBV20-1 and TRBJ2-1; 10 bases map to TRBD1. V lost 6 bases to trimming and J lost 4 bases; unmatched junction nucleotides: 3. CDR1 and CDR2 (germline): DFQATT, SNEGSKA (reference sequence). The CDR3 is 13 residues long. CDR3 nucleotide sequence: TGCAGTGCCAGGGGACAGGGGTACAATGAGCAGTTCTTC. Protein sequence: CSARGQGYNEQFF.

This clonotype was found once. CDR3 coding DNA: TGTGCCGGCGGAGGCAGCACAGATACGCAGTATTTT. This encodes CAGGGSTDTQYF. The gene calls are TRBV5-4 and TRBJ2-3, with D perhaps matching TRBD2 (5 bases). The length of the CDR3 is 12 residues. The V end lost 10 bases, the J end lost 0 bases, and 9 bases lay between the germline ends. Germline assignment: CDR1 SGHNT and CDR2 YYREEE (reference sequence).

This clonotype was picked up a small number of times. The chain is built from TRBV13 and TRBJ2-1; 7 nucleotides agree with TRBD2. Germline CDR1 PRHDT, CDR2 FYEKMQ (reference sequence). V lost 0 bases to trimming and J lost 7 bases; unmatched junction nucleotides: 9. CDR3 length: 16 residues. DNA of the CDR3: TGTGCCAGCAGCTTAGGTTATGTGGCTAGCGGTAATGAGCAGTTCTTC. This sequence encodes CASSLGYVASGNEQFF.

The chain joins TRBV6-6 to TRBJ1-6; TRBD1 is a possible D gene (5 bases). CDR1 and CDR2 from the germline V gene are MNHNY and SVGAGI (reference sequence). Trimming removed 6 bases from V and 7 bases from J, with 10 bases in between. There are 13 residues in the CDR3. In DNA form, the CDR3 reads TGTGCCAGCAGGGGGGAAATGAATTCACCCCTCCACTTT. Translated, it gives CASRGEMNSPLHF.

In this sample, this clonotype turned up a few times. This sequence joins TRBV12-3 or TRBV12-4 and TRBJ1-1; 7 nucleotides line up with TRBD1. CDR3 length: 12 residues. V lost 8 bases and J lost 1; bases outside the gene matches: 1. Here the CDR3 DNA reads TGTGCCAGCGGACAGGAGAACACTGAAGCTTTCTTT. This encodes CASGQENTEAFF.

For this clonotype: A much larger clonotype is one base distant, so this may be a read error. The V gene is TRBV25-1, the J gene TRBJ2-1; D tentatively reads TRBD1 or TRBD2 (5 bases each). With the DNA end fitting TRBJ2-7 better, the J assignment may be wrong. The CDR3 extends over 16 amino acids. CDR1 is MGHDK and CDR2 is SYGVNS in the germline V gene. The CDR3 reads CASSAGPPLGYNEQYF. The DNA of the CDR3 is TGTGCCAGCAGTGCGGGACCTCCTCTAGGATACAATGAGCAGTACTTC.

The chain links TRBV29-1 to TRBJ2-3; tentatively, D is TRBD1 or TRBD2 (5 bases each). V was shortened by 8 bases and J by 6 bases, with 18 bases between the two germline ends. The germline gives CDR1 SQVTM, CDR2 ANQGSEA. This CDR3 spans 13 amino acids. CDR3 in DNA: TGCAGCTCGGACGGATTAGGGACGGATACGCAGTATTTT. It encodes CSSDGLGTDTQYF.

J is TRBJ1-5 and V is TRBV10-3; D is perhaps TRBD1 (6 bases). The CDR3 spans 14 residues. V was clipped by 6 bases and J by 3 bases, with 12 bases between them. CDR1 ENHRY and CDR2 SYGVKD come from the germline V gene. The CDR3 sequence: CAISVAGANQPQHF. The CDR3 nucleotides are TGTGCCATCAGCGTTGCAGGGGCCAATCAGCCCCAGCATTTT.

This clonotype has just a few counts. The V and J genes are TRBV6-2 or TRBV6-3 and TRBJ2-1; D not resolved. Deletions cut 2 bases from V and 6 bases from J, with 11 bases between. Germline CDR1 and CDR2: MNHEY and SVGEGT. The length of the CDR3 is 14 residues. The CDR3 DNA reads as TGTGCCAGCAGTTACAGAATCGAGAGCAATGAGCAGTTCTTC. This encodes CASSYRIESNEQFF.

This chain connects TRBV30 to TRBJ2-3; TRBD2 matches at 8 bases. The V gene end was trimmed by 0 bases and the J gene end by 8 bases; junction bases not matched to a gene: 16. This CDR3 is built from 17 residues. Germline assignment: CDR1 GTSNPN and CDR2 SVGIG (reference sequence). As DNA, the CDR3 is TGTGCCTGGAGTGTATCCGGCCGACCGGGAGGGATGGGTACGCAGTATTTT. As protein: CAWSVSGRPGGMGTQYF.

This chain uses TRBV3-1 with TRBJ2-2; D is possibly TRBD1 (5 bases). Germline V CDR1 and CDR2: LGHDT, YNNKEL (reference sequence). V was clipped by 3 bases and J by 1 base, with 6 bases between them. This CDR3 spans 14 amino acids. The CDR3 sequence: CASSHGQNTGELFF. The CDR3 DNA reads TGTGCCAGCAGCCATGGACAGAACACCGGGGAGCTGTTTTTT.

This rearrangement joins TRBV4-2 to TRBJ2-2, with a possible D match to TRBD1 (6 bases). This CDR3 comprises 18 residues. Germline assignment: CDR1 LGHNA and CDR2 YNFKEQ. Trimming took off 0 bases at V and 0 bases at J, with 14 bases between the two ends. CDR3: CASSQDGAGASNTGELFF. The DNA of the CDR3 is TGTGCCAGCAGCCAAGACGGGGCAGGGGCTTCGAACACCGGGGAGCTGTTTTTT.

This clonotype has only a few counts. This sequence joins TRBV7-8 and TRBJ2-7, with TRBD2 as a possible D gene (5 bases). V lost 3 bases to trimming and J lost 2 bases, with 20 bases between them. Per germline, CDR1 SGHVS and CDR2 FQNEAQ. The CDR3 has 17 residues. The CDR3 bases are TGTGCCAGCAGCTTCTCACCTCCCGGGAACGAGGCCTACGAGCAGTACTTC. This encodes CASSFSPPGNEAYEQYF.

This clonotype has only a few counts. The chain links TRBV12-3 or TRBV12-4 to TRBJ2-2; tentatively, D is TRBD1 (6 bases). The CDR3 totals 15 residues. The V gene lost 3 bases and the J gene lost 5 bases, with 13 bases spanning the gap. CDR3 sequence: CASSFGDTMTGELFF. The CDR3 nucleotides read TGTGCCAGCAGTTTCGGGGACACCATGACCGGGGAGCTGTTTTTT.

The chain couples TRBV6-5 to TRBJ2-1; D is undetermined. The germline V and J ends were trimmed by 6 bases and 12 bases, with 21 bases remaining between them. Germline CDR1 is MNHEY and CDR2 is SVGAGI. The CDR3 runs to 14 residues. The CDR3 DNA sequence: TGTGCCAGCAGCTCTACCTTTCCTGATCTACGGCAGTTCTTC. This codes for CASSSTFPDLRQFF.

This clonotype was recorded many times. The chain has TRBV10-3 and TRBJ1-5; a possible D gene is TRBD1 (5 bases). Per germline, CDR1 ENHRY and CDR2 SYGVKD. Trimming removed 5 bases from V and 1 base from J, with 12 bases in between. The CDR3 extends over 15 amino acids. CDR3 sequence (DNA): TGTGCCATCAGTCCCGCCAGGGAGAGCAATCAGCCCCAGCATTTT. Protein: CAISPARESNQPQHF.

This chain connects TRBV19 to TRBJ1-1, with D possibly being TRBD1 (6 bases). This CDR3 contains 15 residues. The germline V gene encodes CDR1 LNHDA and CDR2 SQIVND (reference sequence). V was cut by 5 bases and J by 4 bases, with 17 bases left in between. CDR3: CASSPAQGSSTEAFF. The CDR3 coding sequence is TGTGCCAGTAGTCCTGCACAGGGATCGAGCACTGAAGCTTTCTTT.

J is TRBJ2-1 and V is TRBV7-2, with no clear D. The CDR3 loop spans 14 amino acids. V lost 5 bases and J lost 15, with 23 bases in between. Per germline, CDR1 SGHTA and CDR2 FQGNSA. For the CDR3, the DNA is TGTGCCAGCAGCCCCTACGCTGCCTCAGAGACCCCGTTCTTC. Translating it yields CASSPYAASETPFF.

The chain joins TRBV6-5 to TRBJ1-4; perhaps TRBD1 as D (6 bases). V lost 5 bases and J lost 6, with 10 bases in between. Germline-derived CDR1 and CDR2 are MNHEY and SVGAGI. The CDR3 totals 13 residues. This CDR3 is CASSADSYEKLFF. In DNA, the CDR3 is TGTGCCAGCAGTGCGGACAGTTATGAAAAACTGTTTTTT.

This clonotype was detected only a few times. V and J are TRBV28 and TRBJ1-2; 10 nucleotides line up with TRBD1. The CDR3 has 17 residues. Germline CDR1 reads MDHEN; CDR2 reads SYDVKM. V dropped 2 bases and J dropped 8; count of bases not matched to a gene: 14. The CDR3 DNA reads as TGTGCCAGCAGTTTAGGCTCCGGGACAGGGGATGAAGAGGGCTACACCTTC. Translating it yields CASSLGSGTGDEEGYTF.

The gene calls are TRBV27 and TRBJ1-5; TRBD1 agrees at 9 bases. Germline values: CDR1 MNHEY, CDR2 SMNVEV (reference sequence). The V and J ends lost 5 bases and 3 bases, in that order; junction bases with no gene match: 5. The CDR3 spans 15 residues. The chain's CDR3 is CASSPQGAFNQPQHF. In nucleotides, the CDR3 is TGTGCCAGCAGTCCACAGGGGGCCTTCAATCAGCCCCAGCATTTT.

CDR3 nucleotides: TGCGCCAGCAGCCAGAGGGGAAACACCGGGGAGCTGTTTTTT. Translating it yields CASSQRGNTGELFF. V is TRBV4-1 and J is TRBJ2-2; D could derive from TRBD1 or TRBD2 (5 bases each). Trimming left V 3 bases short and J 2 bases short, with 7 bases between. CDR1 MGHRA and CDR2 YSYEKL come from the germline V gene. This CDR3 spans 14 amino acids.

This clonotype was picked up a small number of times. The rearrangement uses TRBV7-8 and TRBJ1-2; TRBD1 aligns across 8 bases. CDR1 and CDR2 (germline): SGHVS, FQNEAQ. This CDR3 is 13 amino acids long. The junction had 9 bases not matched to a gene; V was cut back by 5 bases and J by 10 bases. The DNA of the CDR3 is TGTGCCAGCAGCCCCAGGACAGGGTGGGACTACACCTTC. Amino acids: CASSPRTGWDYTF.

V and J are TRBV9 and TRBJ1-2, with a possible D match to TRBD1 (5 bases). The CDR3 length is 14 residues. Trimming left V 0 bases short and J 7 bases short, with 13 bases between. Germline V lookup: CDR1 SGDLS, CDR2 YYNGEE. This chain's CDR3 is CASSVEGTSVGYTF. CDR3 DNA sequence: TGTGCCAGCAGCGTAGAGGGGACCTCTGTTGGCTACACCTTC.

In its sample, this clonotype was seen a few times. The chain has TRBV10-3 and TRBJ2-7, with TRBD2 identical over 12 bases. Trimming cost V 6 bases and J 4 bases; bases outside gene matches: 4. The length of the CDR3 is 14 residues. CDR1 ENHRY and CDR2 SYGVKD come from the germline V gene. CDR3 in amino acids: CAISPTSGGYEQYF. CDR3 sequence (DNA): TGTGCCATCAGCCCGACTAGCGGGGGTTACGAGCAGTACTTC.

This clonotype was counted a few times. The genes are TRBV20-1 and TRBJ2-5, with D perhaps given as TRBD1 or TRBD2 (6 bases each). CDR1 and CDR2 (germline): DFQATT, SNEGSKA (reference sequence). The V gene lost 0 bases and the J gene lost 3 bases, with 14 bases spanning the gap. The CDR3 length is 15 residues. The CDR3 nucleotides are TGCAGTGCTAGAGATCCCGGGGGCCGGGAAGAGACCCAGTACTTC. As protein: CSARDPGGREETQYF.

This sequence joins TRBV25-1 and TRBJ2-3; D is unresolved. Trimming removed 0 bases from V and 3 bases from J, with 7 bases in between. Germline CDR1 reads MGHDK; CDR2 reads SYGVNS. The CDR3 extends over 14 amino acids. CDR3 DNA: TGTGCCAGCAGTGAATACAGCCTAACAGATACGCAGTATTTT. Translated, it gives CASSEYSLTDTQYF.